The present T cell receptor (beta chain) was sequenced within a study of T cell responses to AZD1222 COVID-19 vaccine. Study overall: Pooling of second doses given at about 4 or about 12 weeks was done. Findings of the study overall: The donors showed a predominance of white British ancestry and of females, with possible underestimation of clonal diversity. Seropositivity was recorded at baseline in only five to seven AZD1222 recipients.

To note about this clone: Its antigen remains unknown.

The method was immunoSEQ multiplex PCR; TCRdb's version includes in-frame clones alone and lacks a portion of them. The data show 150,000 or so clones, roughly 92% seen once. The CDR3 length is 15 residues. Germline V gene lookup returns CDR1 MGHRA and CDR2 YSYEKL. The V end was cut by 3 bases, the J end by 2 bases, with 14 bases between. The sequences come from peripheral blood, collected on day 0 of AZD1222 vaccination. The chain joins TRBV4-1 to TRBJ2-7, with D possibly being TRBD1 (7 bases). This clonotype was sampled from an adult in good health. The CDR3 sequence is CASSQPGRGAYEQYF. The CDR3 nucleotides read TGCGCCAGCAGCCAGCCGGGCAGGGGGGCCTACGAGCAGTACTTC.